Listed below are T cell receptor beta chains from one sample, sequenced in a study of blood T cell repertoires in COVID-19. TCRdb's copy holds only in-frame clones and misses some; the assay was immunoSEQ multiplex PCR. The sample yields 180,000 or so clones, about 88% seen once. The specimen was peripheral blood. The receptors stem from a man aged 18 to 29 with active or convalescent COVID-19. CDR3s include the opening cysteine and the closing phenylalanine or tryptophan. The D gene is left open where the match is weak. Size is omitted from some rows. Given values are once, few, many or a class for expanded clones.

J: TRBJ1-1
size: NA
D: TRBD1
V: TRBV7-6
DNA: TGTGCCAGCAGCTTAGGAGGGGGCATCCGGGATATCACTGAAGCTTTCTTT
CDR3: CASSLGGGIRDITEAFF

J: TRBJ2-1
size: few
D: TRBD1
V: TRBV28
DNA: TGTGCCAGCAGTTTGGGACAGGGGGTGACGGTTGAGCAGTTCTTC
CDR3: CASSLGQGVTVEQFF

J: TRBJ2-7
size: few
D: NA
V: TRBV18
DNA: TGTGCCAGCTCACCGAATCCCACGGGCTCCTACGAGCAGTACTTC
CDR3: CASSPNPTGSYEQYF

J: TRBJ2-7
size: NA
D: NA
V: TRBV5-6
DNA: TGTGCCAGCAGCTTGAGCGGAATGAGCTCCTACGAGCAGTACTTC
CDR3: CASSLSGMSSYEQYF

J: TRBJ1-4
size: NA
D: NA
V: TRBV5-5
DNA: TGTGCCAGCAGCTTGACGGTAGAAAAACTGTTTTTT
CDR3: CASSLTVEKLFF

J: TRBJ1-6
size: NA
D: NA
V: TRBV11-2
DNA: TGTGCCAGCAGCCCCTGGGGAGGGGTTTCACCCCTCCACTTT
CDR3: CASSPWGGVSPLHF

J: TRBJ1-1
size: NA
D: NA
V: TRBV5-1
DNA: TGCGCCAGCAGGGAACAGGGAGACACTGAAGCTTTCTTT
CDR3: CASREQGDTEAFF

J: TRBJ1-2
size: NA
D: NA
V: TRBV15
DNA: TGTGCCACCAGCAGTACACCGGGAGGTAACTATGGCTACACCTTC
CDR3: CATSSTPGGNYGYTF

J: TRBJ1-2
size: few
D: NA
V: TRBV2
DNA: TGTGCCAGCAATGAAGAGGGGTTAGATGGCTACACCTTC
CDR3: CASNEEGLDGYTF

J: TRBJ1-4
size: NA
D: TRBD1
V: TRBV2
DNA: TGTGCCACCCGACGAGGCCGGGACAGGGGCCCAGGAGGGGAAAAACTGTTTTTT
CDR3: CATRRGRDRGPGGEKLFF

J: TRBJ2-2
size: NA
D: NA
V: TRBV18
DNA: TGTGCCAGCTCACCGCGTGTACGGGCGAACACCGGGGAGCTGTTTTTT
CDR3: CASSPRVRANTGELFF

J: TRBJ2-7
size: NA
D: NA
V: TRBV6-2/TRBV6-3
DNA: TGTGCCAGCAGTTACTCCTCTGTTCTCTACGAGCAGTACTTC
CDR3: CASSYSSVLYEQYF

J: TRBJ1-3
size: NA
D: NA
V: TRBV5-1
DNA: TGCGCCAGCAGCACTGGGACAACCTCTGGAAACACCATATATTTT
CDR3: CASSTGTTSGNTIYF

J: TRBJ2-5
size: NA
D: NA
V: TRBV7-2
DNA: TGTGCCAGCAGCTTATCGTACCAAGAGACCCAGTACTTC
CDR3: CASSLSYQETQYF

J: TRBJ2-2
size: NA
D: NA
V: TRBV11-3
DNA: TGTGCCAGCAGCTTCAGAACCGGGGAGCTGTTTTTT
CDR3: CASSFRTGELFF

J: TRBJ1-5
size: NA
D: NA
V: TRBV2
DNA: TGTGCCAGCAGTGAACGGTCGGGACGGGGACTTTATAGCAATCAGCCCCAGCATTTT
CDR3: CASSERSGRGLYSNQPQHF

J: TRBJ2-1
size: once
D: TRBD1
V: TRBV19
DNA: TGTGCCAGTAGTATAGATCTCGGGGCGGGACAGGGCTACAATGAGCAGTTCTTC
CDR3: CASSIDLGAGQGYNEQFF

J: TRBJ2-1
size: NA
D: TRBD1
V: TRBV28
DNA: TGTGCCAGCAGTTTAGGACAGGGGGCCACCAATGAGCAGTTCTTC
CDR3: CASSLGQGATNEQFF

J: TRBJ2-7
size: NA
D: NA
V: TRBV6-5
DNA: TGTGCCAGCATCCCCGGAGGGAAAGCCTACGAGCAGTACTTC
CDR3: CASIPGGKAYEQYF

J: TRBJ2-7
size: few
D: TRBD1
V: TRBV5-1
DNA: TGCGCCAGCAGCTTTGGTGGTCCGGGACAGGCATTAAAGGAGTACTTC
CDR3: CASSFGGPGQALKEYF

J: TRBJ2-5
size: few
D: NA
V: TRBV6-5
DNA: TGTGCCAGCACCAAAGGCGGAGCCAGTCAAGAGACCCAGTACTTC
CDR3: CASTKGGASQETQYF

J: TRBJ1-2
size: NA
D: NA
V: TRBV7-8
DNA: TGTGCCAGCAGCCCCGCGGGCGGGTTGGGCTACACCTTC
CDR3: CASSPAGGLGYTF

J: TRBJ2-6
size: NA
D: TRBD1
V: TRBV27
DNA: TGTGCCAGCAGTATACGTTCGGGACAGCGTCCCTCTGGGGCCAACGTCCTGACTTTC
CDR3: CASSIRSGQRPSGANVLTF

J: TRBJ1-1
size: NA
D: NA
V: TRBV11-2
DNA: TGTGCCAGTGAGTACTCAGGGGTGGGCACTGAAGCTTTCTTT
CDR3: CASEYSGVGTEAFF